This T cell receptor (beta chain) comes out of a study of blood T cells in healthy people across ages. Then a second PCR, running about 6 to 11 cycles, was carried out with a sample-barcoded 5' primer and a J-beta primer mix. The yield of each sample was at least 2.5 million CDR3-containing paired-end reads. Each CDR3 protein is one row after TCRdb ran MiXCR on the 5' RACE reads. The data show some 370,000 distinct CDR3 sequences, with 52% seen just once and 45% to 55% held by the top ten. The origin of this receptor is a man between 60 and 70 years old in good health. What was sequenced was blood.

CDR3 sequence (DNA): TGTGCCAGCAGCTTTTTATCGGGGGGCACTGAAGCTTTCTTT. It yields the protein CASSFLSGGTEAFF. The V and J genes are TRBV7-2 and TRBJ1-1, with D perhaps matching TRBD1 (5 bases). The CDR3 is made up of 14 amino acids. The V and J ends lost 3 bases and 4 bases respectively, with 12 bases between them. CDR1 is SGHTA and CDR2 is FQGNSA in the germline V gene.